The following is a T cell receptor (beta chain) sequence with its context. What it binds is not known. Primers included in the PCR were 60 Vbeta and 13 Jbeta primers. The data were produced by immunoSEQ multiplex PCR, yet TCRdb's version contains in-frame clones alone and is incomplete. The sample lists some 180,000 clones; 70% to 80% were seen once. Germline values: CDR1 KGHSH, CDR2 LQKENI. The CDR3 totals 15 residues. V was pared by 2 bases and J by 0 bases, with 10 bases between. The data were obtained in a study of cytomegalovirus exposure and HLA in healthy donors. Study-level findings and limits: CMV serostatus was the only immune exposure information that was available. The classifier reportedly diagnosed cytomegalovirus status with high sensitivity and specificity.

The genes are TRBV18 and TRBJ1-1; tentatively, D is TRBD1 (5 bases). The clonotype was recovered from a man aged 25-45 years in good health and CMV-seronegative. The sequenced sample consisted of PBMCs. In nucleotides, the CDR3 is TGTGCCAGCTCACCAAGGGAGGGGATGAACACTGAAGCTTTCTTT. This gives the protein CASSPREGMNTEAFF.